This TCR beta chain comes out of a study of shared clonotypes between healthy human individuals. How the authors handled the data: ImmunoSEQ gave junction-only sequences without quality scores, so filtering differed. The repertoire was sequenced with immunoSEQ multiplex PCR; TCRdb's copy has only in-frame clones and lacks some. V, J and clone size are taken as reported in that table, and D and trimming were inferred from the DNA itself. The table records some 550,000 clones, more than 95% of them present only once. Study-wide results and caveats: Among donors, sharing of clonotypes was expected to be affected by sequencing depth.

CD4+ cells were split into CD45RA+ naive and CD45RA-negative memory subsets. Remarks on this clone: The antigen is unknown.

The specimen sequenced was naive CD4+ T cells sorted from blood. The sample's subset: CD45RA+ positively selected. This receptor was identified in a woman aged 25-40 years in good health.

The CDR3 loop is CASSKREGPWTGELFF. The CDR3 nucleotides read TGTGCCAGTAGTAAGAGGGAGGGCCCATGGACCGGGGAGCTGTTTTTT. V and J are TRBV19 and TRBJ2-2; TRBD2 matches at 7 bases. Germline lookup yields CDR1 LNHDA and CDR2 SQIVND (reference sequence). The V segment lost 4 bases and the J segment 5 bases; nucleotides outside the gene matches: 10. The CDR3 totals 16 residues.